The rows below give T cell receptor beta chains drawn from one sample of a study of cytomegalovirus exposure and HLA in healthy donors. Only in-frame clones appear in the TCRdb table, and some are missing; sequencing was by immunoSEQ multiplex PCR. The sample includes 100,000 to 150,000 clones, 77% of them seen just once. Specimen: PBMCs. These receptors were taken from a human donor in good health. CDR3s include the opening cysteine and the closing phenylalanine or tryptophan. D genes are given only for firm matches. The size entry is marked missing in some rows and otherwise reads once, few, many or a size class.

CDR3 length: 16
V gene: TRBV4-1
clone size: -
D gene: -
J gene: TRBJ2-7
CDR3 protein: CASSQPRPQTAHEQYF
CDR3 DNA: TGCGCCAGCAGCCAACCTAGGCCCCAGACAGCTCACGAGCAGTACTTC

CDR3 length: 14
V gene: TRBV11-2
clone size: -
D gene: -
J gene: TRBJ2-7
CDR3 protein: CASSGQLSSYEQYF
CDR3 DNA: TGTGCCAGCAGCGGACAGTTAAGCTCCTACGAGCAGTACTTC

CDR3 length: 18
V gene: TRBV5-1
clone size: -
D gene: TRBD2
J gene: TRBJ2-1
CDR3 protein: CASSLGLASGRARREQFF
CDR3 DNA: TGCGCCAGCAGCTTGGGTCTAGCTAGCGGGAGGGCCCGGCGTGAGCAGTTCTTC

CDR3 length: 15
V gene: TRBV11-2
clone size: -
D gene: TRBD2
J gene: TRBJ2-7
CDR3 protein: CASSLELAGAYEQYF
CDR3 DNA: TGTGCCAGCAGCTTAGAGCTAGCGGGAGCCTACGAGCAGTACTTC

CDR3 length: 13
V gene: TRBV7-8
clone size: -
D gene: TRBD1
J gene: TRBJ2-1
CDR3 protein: CASTGQGTGEQFF
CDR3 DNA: TGTGCCAGCACCGGACAGGGGACCGGTGAGCAGTTCTTC

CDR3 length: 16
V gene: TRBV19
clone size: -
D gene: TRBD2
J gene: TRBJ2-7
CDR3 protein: CASSIIAGTTPGEQYF
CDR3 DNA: TGTGCCAGTAGTATAATAGCGGGAACTACCCCCGGCGAGCAGTACTTC

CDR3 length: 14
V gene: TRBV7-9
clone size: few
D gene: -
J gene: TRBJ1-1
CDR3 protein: CASSLSRANTEAFF
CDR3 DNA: TGTGCCAGCAGCTTGAGCAGGGCCAACACTGAAGCTTTCTTT

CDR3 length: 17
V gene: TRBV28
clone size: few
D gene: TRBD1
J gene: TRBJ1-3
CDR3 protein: CASSLWGQAFSGNTIYF
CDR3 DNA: TGTGCCAGCAGTTTATGGGGACAGGCCTTCTCTGGAAACACCATATATTTT

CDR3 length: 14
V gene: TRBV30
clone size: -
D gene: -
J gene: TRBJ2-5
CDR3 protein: CAWSEQAIKETQYF
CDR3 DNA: TGTGCCTGGAGTGAACAGGCGATTAAAGAGACCCAGTACTTC

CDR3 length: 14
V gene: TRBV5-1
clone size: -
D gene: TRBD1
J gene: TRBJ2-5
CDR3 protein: CASSMGRGQEAQYF
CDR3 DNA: TGCGCCAGCAGCATGGGAAGGGGGCAAGAGGCCCAGTACTTC

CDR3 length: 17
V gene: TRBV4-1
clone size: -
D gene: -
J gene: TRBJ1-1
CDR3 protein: CASSQDGRGEMNTEAFF
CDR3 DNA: TGCGCCAGCAGCCAAGATGGGCGGGGGGAGATGAACACTGAAGCTTTCTTT

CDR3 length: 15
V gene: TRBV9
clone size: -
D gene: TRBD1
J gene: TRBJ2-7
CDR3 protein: CASSEGTGRVYEQYF
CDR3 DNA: TGTGCCAGCAGCGAGGGGACAGGGCGAGTCTACGAGCAGTACTTC

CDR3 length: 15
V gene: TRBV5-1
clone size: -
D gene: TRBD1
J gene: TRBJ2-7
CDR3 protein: CASSLAAGGENEQYF
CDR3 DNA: TGCGCCAGCAGCTTGGCGGCAGGGGGCGAAAACGAGCAGTACTTC

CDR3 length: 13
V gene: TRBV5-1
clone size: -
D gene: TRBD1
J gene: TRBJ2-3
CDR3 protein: CASRKGAEDTQYF
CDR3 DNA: TGCGCCAGCAGAAAGGGGGCCGAAGATACGCAGTATTTT

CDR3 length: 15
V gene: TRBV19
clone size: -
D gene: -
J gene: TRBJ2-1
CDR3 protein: CASSITLPGYNEQFF
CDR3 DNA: TGTGCCAGTAGTATAACTCTCCCCGGCTACAATGAGCAGTTCTTC

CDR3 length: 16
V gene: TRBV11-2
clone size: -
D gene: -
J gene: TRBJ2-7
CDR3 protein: CASSSGRGLPPYEQYF
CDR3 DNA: TGTGCCAGCAGCAGTGGCCGGGGACTTCCACCCTACGAGCAGTACTTC

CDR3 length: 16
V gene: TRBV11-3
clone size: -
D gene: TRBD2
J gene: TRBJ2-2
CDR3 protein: CASSFSGGPYTGELFF
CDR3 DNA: TGTGCCAGCAGCTTCTCGGGAGGGCCCTACACCGGGGAGCTGTTTTTT

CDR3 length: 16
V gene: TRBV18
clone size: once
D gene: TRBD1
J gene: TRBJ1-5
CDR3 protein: CASSMGQSYSNQPQHF
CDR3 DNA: TGTGCCAGCTCAATGGGACAGAGTTATAGCAATCAGCCCCAGCATTTT

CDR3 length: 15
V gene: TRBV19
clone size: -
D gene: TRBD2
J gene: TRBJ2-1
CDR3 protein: CASTTNRLADNEQFF
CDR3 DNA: TGTGCCAGTACCACAAACAGGCTAGCGGACAATGAGCAGTTCTTC

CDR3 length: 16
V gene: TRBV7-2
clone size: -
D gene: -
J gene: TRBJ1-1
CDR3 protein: CASSPDSNRQNTEAFF
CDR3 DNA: TGTGCCAGCAGCCCCGACTCAAATCGCCAGAACACTGAAGCTTTCTTT

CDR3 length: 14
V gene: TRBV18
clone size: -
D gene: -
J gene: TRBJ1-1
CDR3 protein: CASSLRQALTEAFF
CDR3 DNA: TGTGCCAGCTCACTTCGACAGGCCCTAACTGAAGCTTTCTTT

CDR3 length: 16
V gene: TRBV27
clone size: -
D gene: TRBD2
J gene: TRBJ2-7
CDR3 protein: CASSSPNSGSSDEQYF
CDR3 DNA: TGTGCCAGCAGTTCCCCAAATAGCGGGAGTAGCGACGAGCAGTACTTC